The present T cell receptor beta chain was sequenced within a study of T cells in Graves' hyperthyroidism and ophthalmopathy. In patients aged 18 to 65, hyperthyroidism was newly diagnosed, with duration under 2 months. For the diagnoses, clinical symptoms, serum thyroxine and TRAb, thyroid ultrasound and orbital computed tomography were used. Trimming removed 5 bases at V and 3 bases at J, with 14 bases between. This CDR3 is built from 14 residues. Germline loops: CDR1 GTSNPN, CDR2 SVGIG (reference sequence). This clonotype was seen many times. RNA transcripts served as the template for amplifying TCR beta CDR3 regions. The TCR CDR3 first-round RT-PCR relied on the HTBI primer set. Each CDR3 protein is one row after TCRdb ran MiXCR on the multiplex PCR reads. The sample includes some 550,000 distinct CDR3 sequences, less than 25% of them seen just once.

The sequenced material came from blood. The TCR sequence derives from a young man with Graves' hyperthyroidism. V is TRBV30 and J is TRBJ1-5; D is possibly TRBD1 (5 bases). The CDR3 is CAWGGRANNQPQHF. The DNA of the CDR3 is TGTGCCTGGGGGGGGAGGGCAAACAATCAGCCCCAGCATTTT.